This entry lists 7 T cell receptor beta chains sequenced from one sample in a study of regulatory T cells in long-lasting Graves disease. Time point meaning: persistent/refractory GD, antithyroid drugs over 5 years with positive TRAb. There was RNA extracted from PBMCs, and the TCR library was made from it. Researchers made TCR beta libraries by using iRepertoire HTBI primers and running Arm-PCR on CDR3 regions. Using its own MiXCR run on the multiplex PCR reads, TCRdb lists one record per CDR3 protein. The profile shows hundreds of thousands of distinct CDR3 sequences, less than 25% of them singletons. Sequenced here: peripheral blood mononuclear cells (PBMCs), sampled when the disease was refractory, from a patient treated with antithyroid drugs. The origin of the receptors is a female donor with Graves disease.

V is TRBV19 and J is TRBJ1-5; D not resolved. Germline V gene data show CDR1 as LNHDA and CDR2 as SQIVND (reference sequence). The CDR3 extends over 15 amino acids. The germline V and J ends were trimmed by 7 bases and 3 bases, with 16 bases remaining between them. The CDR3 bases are TGTGCCAGTACCTCCGGGAGGGATTACAATCAGCCCCAGCATTTT. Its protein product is CASTSGRDYNQPQHF.

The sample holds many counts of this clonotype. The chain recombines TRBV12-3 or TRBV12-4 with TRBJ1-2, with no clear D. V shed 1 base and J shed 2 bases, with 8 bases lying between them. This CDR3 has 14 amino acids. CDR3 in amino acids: CASSLGRSNYGYTF. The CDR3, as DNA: TGTGCCAGCAGTTTAGGCAGATCGAACTATGGCTACACCTTC.

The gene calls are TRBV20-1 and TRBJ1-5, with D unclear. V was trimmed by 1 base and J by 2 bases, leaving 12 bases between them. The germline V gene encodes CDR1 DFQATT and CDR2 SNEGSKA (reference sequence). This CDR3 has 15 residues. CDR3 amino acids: CSARGSGQGNQPQHF. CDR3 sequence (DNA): TGCAGTGCTAGAGGTTCTGGGCAGGGCAATCAGCCCCAGCATTTT.

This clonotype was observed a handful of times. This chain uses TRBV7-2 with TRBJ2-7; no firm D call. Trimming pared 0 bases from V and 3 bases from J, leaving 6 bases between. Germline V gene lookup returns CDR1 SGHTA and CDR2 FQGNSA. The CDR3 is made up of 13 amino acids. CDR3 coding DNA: TGTGCCAGCAGCTTAGCCACAAACTACGAGCAGTACTTC. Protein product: CASSLATNYEQYF. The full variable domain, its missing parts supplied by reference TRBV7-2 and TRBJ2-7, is GAGVSQSPSNKVTEKGKDVELRCDPISGHTALYWYRQSLGQGLEFLIYFQGNSAPDKSGLPSDRFSAERTGGSVSTLTIQRTQQEDSAVYLCASSLATNYEQYFGPGTRLTVT.

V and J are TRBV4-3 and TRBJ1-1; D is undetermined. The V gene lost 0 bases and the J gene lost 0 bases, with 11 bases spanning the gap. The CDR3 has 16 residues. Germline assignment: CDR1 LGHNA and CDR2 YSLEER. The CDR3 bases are TGCGCCAGCAGCCAAGATCTAATCACAATGAACACTGAAGCTTTCTTT. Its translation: CASSQDLITMNTEAFF.

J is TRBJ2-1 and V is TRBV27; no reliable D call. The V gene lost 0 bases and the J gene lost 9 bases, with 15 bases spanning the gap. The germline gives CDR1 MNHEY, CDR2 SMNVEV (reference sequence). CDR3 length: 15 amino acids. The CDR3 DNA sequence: TGTGCCAGCAGTTTATCGGAATTCCCCCGGAGTGAGCAGTTCTTC. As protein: CASSLSEFPRSEQFF.

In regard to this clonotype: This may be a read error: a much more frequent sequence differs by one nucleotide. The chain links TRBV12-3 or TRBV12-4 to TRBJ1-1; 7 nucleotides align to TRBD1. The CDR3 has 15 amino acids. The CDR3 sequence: CASSFGGTVNTEGFF. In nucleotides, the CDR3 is TGTGCCAGCAGTTTTGGTGGGACAGTGAACACTGAAGGTTTCTTT.